This TCR beta chain was profiled in a study of vaccination and CD4 T cells after COVID-19. This clonotype was counted between two and nine times. Its specificity is not known. Between the trimmed V and J ends, which lost 5 bases and 3 bases, there was a span of 21 bases. The CDR3 loop spans 17 amino acids. From germline, CDR1 is ENHRY and CDR2 SYGVKD. Findings and limits, study-wide: Within the convalescent patients, spike mono-reactivity was found in 304 of 307 vaccine-specific clones.

Cultured CD4+ T-cell DNA underwent Oncomine TCR Beta short-read sequencing. MiXCR was run by TCRdb on the PCR reads, yielding one entry per CDR3 protein. Here the sample spans 12,000 or so distinct CDR3 sequences, around half being singletons. Treatment given: roughly 11-day PBMC culture with coronavirus spike peptide pools or control peptides (ViraFEST assay). Expanded clonotypes were found by TCR sequencing after peptide-pool stimulation (ViraFEST). The rearrangement joins TRBV10-3 to TRBJ2-3; tentative D call: TRBD2 (5 bases). The TCR was taken from a human donor who had recovered from COVID-19. The sequenced material came from CD4+ T cells from blood, cultured in vitro. The chain's CDR3 is CAISSGDLRVGTDTQYF. The CDR3 bases are TGTGCCATCAGTTCCGGAGACCTGAGGGTAGGGACAGATACGCAGTATTTT.